The rows below give T cell receptor beta chains drawn from one sample of a study of T cells after yellow fever vaccination. From the 5' RACE reads, TCRdb called clonotypes with MiXCR, one entry per CDR3 protein. Among around 340,000 distinct CDR3 sequences listed, under 15% were seen once. This specimen consisted of CD4+ T cells sorted from PBMCs, obtained 15 days after the yellow fever booster vaccination. These receptors came from a man younger than 30 who received the YFV17D yellow fever vaccine. Both conserved end residues are part of each CDR3. The D gene is left open where the match is weak. Only some rows state a clone size, as once, few, many or a class for expanded clones.

d_gene: .
j_gene: TRBJ1-4
abundance: .
v_gene: TRBV9
CDR3aa: CASCPGERRNEKLFF
CDR3nt: TGTGCCAGCTGCCCGGGGGAAAGGCGCAATGAAAAACTGTTTTTT

d_gene: .
j_gene: TRBJ2-5
abundance: .
v_gene: TRBV12-3/TRBV12-4
CDR3aa: CACSFTSGAQYF
CDR3nt: TGTGCCTGCAGTTTCACGTCTGGGGCCCAGTACTTC

d_gene: .
j_gene: TRBJ1-6
abundance: .
v_gene: TRBV5-4
CDR3aa: CASSLHQGNSPLHF
CDR3nt: TGTGCCAGCAGCTTGCACCAGGGTAATTCACCCCTCCACTTT

d_gene: .
j_gene: TRBJ1-2
abundance: few
v_gene: TRBV12-3/TRBV12-4
CDR3aa: CASSFYPGDYGYTF
CDR3nt: TGTGCCAGCAGTTTTTATCCGGGTGACTATGGCTACACCTTC

d_gene: .
j_gene: TRBJ2-3
abundance: many
v_gene: TRBV6-5
CDR3aa: CASSRHRDQDNTQYF
CDR3nt: TGTGCCAGCAGCCGACACAGGGACCAGGACAATACGCAGTATTTT

d_gene: .
j_gene: TRBJ2-2
abundance: .
v_gene: TRBV5-5
CDR3aa: CASSLMGAGELFF
CDR3nt: TGTGCCAGCAGCTTGATGGGGGCCGGGGAGCTGTTTTTT

d_gene: .
j_gene: TRBJ2-6
abundance: .
v_gene: TRBV6-4
CDR3aa: CASRTTPKVSGANVLTF
CDR3nt: TGTGCCAGCAGGACGACCCCCAAGGTCTCGGGGGCCAACGTCCTGACTTTC

d_gene: TRBD1
j_gene: TRBJ2-5
abundance: .
v_gene: TRBV25-1
CDR3aa: CASSESPGQAQETQYF
CDR3nt: TGTGCCAGCAGTGAGAGTCCGGGACAGGCCCAAGAGACCCAGTACTTC

d_gene: TRBD2
j_gene: TRBJ2-6
abundance: few
v_gene: TRBV27
CDR3aa: CASSWGGAGANVLTF
CDR3nt: TGTGCCAGCAGTTGGGGGGGAGCTGGGGCCAACGTCCTGACTTTC

d_gene: .
j_gene: TRBJ1-5
abundance: many
v_gene: TRBV12-3/TRBV12-4
CDR3aa: CASHPGYSNQPQHF
CDR3nt: TGTGCCAGCCATCCCGGTTATAGCAATCAGCCCCAGCATTTT

d_gene: TRBD2
j_gene: TRBJ2-1
abundance: few
v_gene: TRBV4-1
CDR3aa: CASSQDSGERLAGGNEQFF
CDR3nt: TGCGCCAGCAGCCAAGATTCGGGAGAAAGACTAGCCGGGGGTAATGAGCAGTTCTTC

d_gene: .
j_gene: TRBJ1-1
abundance: many
v_gene: TRBV9
CDR3aa: CASSVVAGKSTEAFF
CDR3nt: TGTGCCAGCAGCGTAGTGGCCGGAAAGAGCACTGAAGCTTTCTTT

d_gene: .
j_gene: TRBJ2-1
abundance: many
v_gene: TRBV19
CDR3aa: CASSIAVGEQFF
CDR3nt: TGTGCCAGTAGTATCGCTGTGGGAGAGCAGTTCTTC

d_gene: TRBD1
j_gene: TRBJ1-1
abundance: .
v_gene: TRBV2
CDR3aa: CASSVDREAFF
CDR3nt: TGTGCCAGCAGTGTGGACAGGGAGGCTTTCTTT

d_gene: .
j_gene: TRBJ1-5
abundance: few
v_gene: TRBV6-5
CDR3aa: CASSGRPNQPQHF
CDR3nt: TGTGCCAGCAGCGGACGGCCGAATCAGCCCCAGCATTTT

d_gene: .
j_gene: TRBJ1-5
abundance: .
v_gene: TRBV12-3/TRBV12-4
CDR3aa: CASSLNWEVGQPQHF
CDR3nt: TGTGCCAGCAGTTTAAATTGGGAGGTCGGGCAGCCCCAGCATTTT

d_gene: .
j_gene: TRBJ1-1
abundance: .
v_gene: TRBV5-1
CDR3aa: CASSLASASAEAFF
CDR3nt: TGCGCCAGCAGCTTGGCCTCAGCCTCCGCTGAAGCTTTCTTT

d_gene: TRBD1
j_gene: TRBJ1-2
abundance: few
v_gene: TRBV7-2
CDR3aa: CASSLTGTGTFLSTF
CDR3nt: TGTGCCAGCAGCTTAACGGGGACAGGAACCTTCTTGAGCACCTTC

d_gene: .
j_gene: TRBJ1-3
abundance: .
v_gene: TRBV4-2
CDR3aa: CASSKDPDGSAGNTIYF
CDR3nt: TGTGCCAGCAGCAAAGATCCGGATGGGAGTGCCGGAAACACCATATATTTT

d_gene: .
j_gene: TRBJ1-2
abundance: .
v_gene: TRBV4-3
CDR3aa: CASSRGVGYGYTF
CDR3nt: TGCGCCAGCAGCCGAGGGGTTGGCTATGGCTACACCTTC

d_gene: .
j_gene: TRBJ2-2
abundance: .
v_gene: TRBV29-1
CDR3aa: CSVARTNTGELFF
CDR3nt: TGCAGCGTTGCCAGGACCAACACCGGGGAGCTGTTTTTT

d_gene: .
j_gene: TRBJ2-3
abundance: few
v_gene: TRBV7-2
CDR3aa: CASSLAGGPVDTQYF
CDR3nt: TGTGCCAGCAGCTTAGCGGGGGGGCCGGTAGATACGCAGTATTTT

d_gene: TRBD1
j_gene: TRBJ1-5
abundance: few
v_gene: TRBV6-6
CDR3aa: CASLLAQGSNQPQHF
CDR3nt: TGTGCCAGTCTCTTGGCACAGGGGAGCAATCAGCCCCAGCATTTT

d_gene: TRBD2
j_gene: TRBJ2-3
abundance: few
v_gene: TRBV4-3
CDR3aa: CASAKRGSSTDTQYF
CDR3nt: TGCGCCAGTGCCAAGCGGGGTTCTAGCACAGATACGCAGTATTTT

d_gene: TRBD2
j_gene: TRBJ2-1
abundance: few
v_gene: TRBV5-1
CDR3aa: CASSVGLAGADEQFF
CDR3nt: TGCGCCAGCAGCGTGGGACTAGCGGGGGCGGATGAGCAGTTCTTC

d_gene: .
j_gene: TRBJ1-1
abundance: .
v_gene: TRBV20-1
CDR3aa: CSARNWRDTEAFF
CDR3nt: TGCAGTGCTCGGAACTGGCGGGACACTGAAGCTTTCTTT

d_gene: .
j_gene: TRBJ2-7
abundance: many
v_gene: TRBV4-3
CDR3aa: CASSQDRAGYEQYF
CDR3nt: TGCGCCAGCAGCCAAGATCGCGCGGGCTACGAGCAGTACTTC

d_gene: .
j_gene: TRBJ2-2
abundance: .
v_gene: TRBV15
CDR3aa: CATSRVGSVSGELFF
CDR3nt: TGTGCCACCAGCAGAGTAGGGAGCGTATCCGGGGAGCTGTTTTTT

d_gene: .
j_gene: TRBJ2-2
abundance: many
v_gene: TRBV5-1
CDR3aa: CASRNWISGPTGELFF
CDR3nt: TGCGCCAGCAGAAATTGGATCAGCGGTCCCACCGGGGAGCTGTTTTTT

d_gene: .
j_gene: TRBJ1-6
abundance: few
v_gene: TRBV11-2
CDR3aa: CASSLDHNSPLHF
CDR3nt: TGTGCCAGCAGCTTAGACCATAATTCACCCCTCCACTTT

d_gene: .
j_gene: TRBJ1-2
abundance: .
v_gene: TRBV30
CDR3aa: CAWSGGAYGYTF
CDR3nt: TGTGCCTGGAGTGGAGGGGCCTATGGCTACACCTTC

d_gene: TRBD1
j_gene: TRBJ1-1
abundance: many
v_gene: TRBV28
CDR3aa: CASNYRGRTEAFF
CDR3nt: TGTGCCAGCAACTACAGGGGAAGGACTGAAGCTTTCTTT

d_gene: .
j_gene: TRBJ1-3
abundance: .
v_gene: TRBV5-1
CDR3aa: CASSRAGGSGNTIYF
CDR3nt: TGCGCCAGCAGCCGCGCGGGGGGCTCTGGAAACACCATATATTTT

d_gene: TRBD1
j_gene: TRBJ2-7
abundance: .
v_gene: TRBV7-8
CDR3aa: CASSVDREGEQYF
CDR3nt: TGTGCCAGCAGCGTTGACAGGGAAGGCGAGCAGTACTTC

d_gene: .
j_gene: TRBJ1-4
abundance: .
v_gene: TRBV19
CDR3aa: CASALPTGREKLFF
CDR3nt: TGTGCCAGTGCCCTCCCGACCGGGCGTGAAAAACTGTTTTTT

d_gene: TRBD1
j_gene: TRBJ1-6
abundance: .
v_gene: TRBV7-2
CDR3aa: CASSPPGQGAYNSPLHF
CDR3nt: TGTGCCAGCAGTCCCCCGGGACAGGGGGCCTATAATTCACCCCTCCACTTT

d_gene: .
j_gene: TRBJ2-1
abundance: .
v_gene: TRBV9
CDR3aa: CASSPPLRTDTDNEQFF
CDR3nt: TGTGCCAGCAGCCCTCCCCTCAGGACAGATACTGACAATGAGCAGTTCTTC

d_gene: .
j_gene: TRBJ2-3
abundance: few
v_gene: TRBV9
CDR3aa: CASSNRGRYTDTQYF
CDR3nt: TGTGCCAGCTCGAATCGCGGCCGCTACACAGATACGCAGTATTTT

d_gene: .
j_gene: TRBJ1-2
abundance: .
v_gene: TRBV12-3/TRBV12-4
CDR3aa: CASSFSGYGYTF
CDR3nt: TGTGCCAGCAGTTTTTCTGGGTATGGCTACACCTTC

d_gene: TRBD2
j_gene: TRBJ2-1
abundance: .
v_gene: TRBV27
CDR3aa: CASSPSGGTSYNEQFF
CDR3nt: TGTGCCAGCAGCCCTAGCGGGGGGACCTCCTACAATGAGCAGTTCTTC

d_gene: TRBD1
j_gene: TRBJ2-3
abundance: .
v_gene: TRBV20-1
CDR3aa: CSARDPQGADTQYF
CDR3nt: TGCAGTGCTAGAGATCCGCAGGGGGCTGATACGCAGTATTTT

d_gene: .
j_gene: TRBJ2-3
abundance: few
v_gene: TRBV19
CDR3aa: CASSPGRDTQYF
CDR3nt: TGTGCCAGTAGTCCCGGACGGGATACGCAGTATTTT

d_gene: .
j_gene: TRBJ1-5
abundance: few
v_gene: TRBV5-1
CDR3aa: CASSLAGTLNQPQHF
CDR3nt: TGCGCCAGCAGCTTAGCCGGGACCCTGAATCAGCCCCAGCATTTT

d_gene: TRBD1
j_gene: TRBJ1-4
abundance: .
v_gene: TRBV27
CDR3aa: CASSWDRGEKLFF
CDR3nt: TGTGCCAGCAGTTGGGACAGGGGGGAAAAACTGTTTTTT

d_gene: TRBD1
j_gene: TRBJ2-7
abundance: few
v_gene: TRBV5-4
CDR3aa: CASSSGQGINEQYF
CDR3nt: TGTGCCAGCAGCTCGGGACAGGGCATCAACGAGCAGTACTTC

d_gene: TRBD1
j_gene: TRBJ2-5
abundance: many
v_gene: TRBV11-2
CDR3aa: CASSPSTGGETQYF
CDR3nt: TGTGCCAGCAGCCCATCCACAGGGGGGGAGACCCAGTACTTC